This record covers a single T cell receptor beta chain. Antigen specificity is unknown. The PCR contained 60 Vbeta and 13 Jbeta primers. Clones were read by immunoSEQ multiplex PCR, and TCRdb kept only the in-frame ones, dropping some. This table lists approximately 110,000 clones. This specimen belongs to a study of cytomegalovirus exposure and HLA in healthy donors. Study outcomes and limitations: It was fewer than 200 TCR beta chains that were listed as cytomegalovirus-associated.

Per the germline V gene, CDR1 is LNHDA and CDR2 is SQIVND (reference sequence). The CDR3 is 14 residues long. V lost 3 bases, J lost 2 bases, and 10 bases lay in between. Sequenced material: PBMCs. This sequence originates from a man between 25 and 39 years old in good health and CMV-seronegative. V and J are TRBV19 and TRBJ1-2, with TRBD1 as a possible D gene (6 bases). CDR3 DNA sequence: TGTGCCAGTAGTATCGGACAGCTGAACTATGGCTACACCTTC. Translating it yields CASSIGQLNYGYTF.